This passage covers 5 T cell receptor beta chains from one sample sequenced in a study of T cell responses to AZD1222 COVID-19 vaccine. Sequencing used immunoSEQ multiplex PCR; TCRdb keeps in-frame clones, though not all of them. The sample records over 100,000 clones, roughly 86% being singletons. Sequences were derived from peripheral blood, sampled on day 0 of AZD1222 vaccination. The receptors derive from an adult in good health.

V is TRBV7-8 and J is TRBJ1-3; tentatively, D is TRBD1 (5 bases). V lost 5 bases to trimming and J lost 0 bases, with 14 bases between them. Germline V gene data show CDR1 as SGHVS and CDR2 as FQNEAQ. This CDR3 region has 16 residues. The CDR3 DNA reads TGTGCCAGCAGCGCGTACGGGGCCGACTCTGGAAACACCATATATTTT. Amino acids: CASSAYGADSGNTIYF.

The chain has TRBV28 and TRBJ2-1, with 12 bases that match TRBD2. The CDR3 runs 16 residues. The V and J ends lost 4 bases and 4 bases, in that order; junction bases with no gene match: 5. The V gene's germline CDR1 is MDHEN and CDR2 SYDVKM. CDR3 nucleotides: TGTGCCAGCAGTTCTAGCGGGGGGGGACAATACAATGAGCAGTTCTTC. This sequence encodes CASSSSGGGQYNEQFF.

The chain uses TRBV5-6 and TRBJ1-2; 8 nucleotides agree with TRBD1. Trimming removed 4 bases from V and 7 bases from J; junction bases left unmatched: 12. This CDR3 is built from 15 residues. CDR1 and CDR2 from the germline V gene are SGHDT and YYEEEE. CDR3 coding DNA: TGTGCCAGCAGCGCGGTTATGGCAGGGGGCTTTGGCTACACCTTC. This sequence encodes CASSAVMAGGFGYTF. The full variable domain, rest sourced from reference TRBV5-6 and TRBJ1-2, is DAGVTQSPTHLIKTRGQQVTLRCSPKSGHDTVSWYQQALGQGPQFIFQYYEEEERQRGNFPDRFSGHQFPNYSSELNVNALLLGDSALYLCASSAVMAGGFGYTFGSGTRLTVV.

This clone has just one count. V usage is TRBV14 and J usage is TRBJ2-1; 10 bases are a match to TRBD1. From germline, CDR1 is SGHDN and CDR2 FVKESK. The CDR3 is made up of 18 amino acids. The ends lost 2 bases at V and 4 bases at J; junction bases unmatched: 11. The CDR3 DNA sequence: TGTGCCAGCAGCCAAAAAGGGGGACAGGGGCTTGGGTACAATGAGCAGTTCTTC. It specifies CASSQKGGQGLGYNEQFF.

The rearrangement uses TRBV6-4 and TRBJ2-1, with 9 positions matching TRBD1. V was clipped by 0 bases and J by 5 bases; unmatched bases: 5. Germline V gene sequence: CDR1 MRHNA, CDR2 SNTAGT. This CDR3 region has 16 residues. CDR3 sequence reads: CASSDSRDRENNEQFF. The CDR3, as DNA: TGTGCCAGCAGTGACTCGCGGGACAGGGAGAACAATGAGCAGTTCTTC.